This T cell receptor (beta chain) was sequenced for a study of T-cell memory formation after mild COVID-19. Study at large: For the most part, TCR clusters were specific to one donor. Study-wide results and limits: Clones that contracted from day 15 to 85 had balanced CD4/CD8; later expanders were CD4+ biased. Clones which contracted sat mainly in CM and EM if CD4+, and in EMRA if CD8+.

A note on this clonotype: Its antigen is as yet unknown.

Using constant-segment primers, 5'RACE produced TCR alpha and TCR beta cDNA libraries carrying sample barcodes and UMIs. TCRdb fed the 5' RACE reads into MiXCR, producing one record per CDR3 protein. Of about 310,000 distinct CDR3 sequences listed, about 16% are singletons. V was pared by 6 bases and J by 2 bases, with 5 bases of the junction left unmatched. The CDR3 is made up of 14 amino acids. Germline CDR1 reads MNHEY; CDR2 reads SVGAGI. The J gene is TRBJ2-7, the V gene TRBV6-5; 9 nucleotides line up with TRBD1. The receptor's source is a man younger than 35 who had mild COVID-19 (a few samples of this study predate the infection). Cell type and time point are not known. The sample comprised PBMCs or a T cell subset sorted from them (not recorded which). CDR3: CASRRDREAYEQYV. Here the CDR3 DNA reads TGTGCCAGCAGGCGGGACAGGGAGGCCTACGAGCAGTACGTC.